One and the same sample provided the 16 T cell receptor beta chains below, sequenced in a study of T cells in Graves' hyperthyroidism and ophthalmopathy. Amplified TCR beta CDR3 regions derived from RNA transcripts. The TCR CDR3 first-round RT-PCR relied on the HTBI primer set. Using its own MiXCR run on the multiplex PCR reads, TCRdb lists one record per CDR3 protein. In the table there are about 420,000 distinct CDR3 sequences, 15% to 19% of which are singletons. Sequences were obtained from blood. The receptor source for this set is a woman aged 18-29 years with Graves' hyperthyroidism.

This clonotype was found many times. The chain recombines TRBV7-3 with TRBJ2-5; 10 bases agree with TRBD2. V gave up 8 bases and J gave up 3 bases; unmatched junction bases: 9. The CDR3 is made up of 15 amino acids. Germline V gene sequence: CDR1 SGHTA, CDR2 FQGTGA. CDR3 protein: CASSGRAGGKETQYF. The CDR3 region has the DNA TGTGCCAGCTCCGGAAGAGCGGGGGGGAAAGAGACCCAGTACTTC.

This clonotype was picked up many times. The V gene is TRBV20-1, the J gene TRBJ2-1; D is uncertain. Trimming took off 3 bases at V and 0 bases at J, with 12 bases between the two ends. This CDR3 contains 15 residues. Germline V CDR1 and CDR2: DFQATT, SNEGSKA (reference sequence). The CDR3 is CSARAPRSSYNEQFF. The CDR3 nucleotides are TGCAGTGCTAGGGCCCCACGAAGCTCCTACAATGAGCAGTTCTTC.

This clonotype has more than one count but fewer than ten. The V and J genes are TRBV24-1 and TRBJ2-2; 7 bases line up with TRBD2. This CDR3 comprises 17 residues. The V segment lost 5 bases and the J segment 7 bases; nucleotides outside the gene matches: 15. From germline, CDR1 is KGHDR and CDR2 SFDVKD. This chain's CDR3 is CATSVSGGSKVGGELFF. In nucleotides, the CDR3 is TGTGCCACCAGTGTTTCGGGAGGTTCCAAGGTGGGCGGGGAGCTGTTTTTT.

The gene calls are TRBV20-1 and TRBJ2-5; TRBD1 aligns across 8 bases. Germline values: CDR1 DFQATT, CDR2 SNEGSKA (reference sequence). The CDR3 is 15 residues long. Losses at the gene ends were 0 bases for V and 7 bases for J; bases not matched to a gene: 10. The CDR3: CSARDPRTGRRTQYF. CDR3 sequence (DNA): TGCAGTGCTAGAGACCCCCGGACAGGGAGGCGGACCCAGTACTTC.

The J gene is TRBJ2-5, the V gene TRBV5-1, with TRBD1 as a possible D gene (6 bases). This CDR3 spans 19 amino acids. The germline gives CDR1 SGHRS, CDR2 YFSETQ. Trimming stripped 4 bases from V and 1 base from J, with 26 bases between. The CDR3 DNA reads as TGCGCCAGCAGCACCACCGGGACACGGGACGTTAAAGGCCAAGAGACCCAGTACTTC. It translates to CASSTTGTRDVKGQETQYF.

This clonotype appeared many times. The chain links TRBV28 to TRBJ2-5, with no clear D. The CDR3 is 11 residues long. V was trimmed by 6 bases and J by 5 bases, leaving 7 bases between them. Per germline, CDR1 MDHEN and CDR2 SYDVKM. CDR3 residues: CASRWLETQYF. The CDR3 DNA reads as TGTGCCAGCAGATGGCTGGAGACCCAGTACTTC.

This clonotype was counted many times. This chain links TRBV7-2 with TRBJ2-3, with 11 bases that match TRBD2. Germline loops: CDR1 SGHTA, CDR2 FQGNSA. The V segment lost 5 bases and the J segment 12 bases; nucleotides outside the gene matches: 13. The CDR3 runs 15 residues. The CDR3 nucleotides are TGTGCCAGCAGCGATTATAGCGGGGGGGGGGCCCCCCAGTATTTT. The encoded protein is CASSDYSGGGAPQYF.

This clonotype was observed a few times. The rearrangement links TRBV7-2 to TRBJ1-4; the D gene is possibly TRBD1 (6 bases). The CDR3 is 16 residues long. Germline V gene data show CDR1 as SGHTA and CDR2 as FQGNSA. V lost 1 base to trimming and J lost 3 bases, with 12 bases between them. CDR3 nucleotides: TGTGCCAGCAGCTTAGGGGGGGGGGGCTCTAATGAAAAACTGTTTTTT. Its translation: CASSLGGGGSNEKLFF.

This clonotype was observed at least ten times. This sequence joins TRBV28 and TRBJ2-7; 8 bases match TRBD2. The CDR3 length is 18 residues. V shed 1 base and J 6 bases; nucleotides not matched to a gene: 17. Per germline, CDR1 MDHEN and CDR2 SYDVKM. The CDR3 DNA sequence: TGTGCCAGCAGTTTATACACTTTAGCGGGACGGAATTTAGGCGAGCAGTACTTC. It translates to CASSLYTLAGRNLGEQYF.

This chain uses TRBV19 with TRBJ2-1; D perhaps matches TRBD1 (6 bases). Trimming cost V 4 bases and J 4 bases, with 14 bases left between them. The CDR3 is made up of 15 amino acids. Per the germline V gene, CDR1 is LNHDA and CDR2 is SQIVND (reference sequence). CDR3 DNA: TGTGCCAGTAGTACCACAGGGATGGCGTACAATGAGCAGTTCTTC. Amino acids: CASSTTGMAYNEQFF.

The gene calls are TRBV30 and TRBJ1-1; 7 positions agree with TRBD1. Germline values: CDR1 GTSNPN, CDR2 SVGIG (reference sequence). This CDR3 is built from 14 residues. V lost 2 bases and J lost 3; bases outside the gene matches: 6. The CDR3 loop is CAWSTDRAYTEAFF. In DNA, the CDR3 is TGTGCCTGGAGTACAGACAGGGCGTACACTGAAGCTTTCTTT.

Regarding this clonotype: This may stem from a read error, because a much larger clone lies one nucleotide away. This sequence joins TRBV3-1 and TRBJ2-7; 11 bases align to TRBD2. V trimming: 0 bases; J trimming: 7 bases; junction bases outside the gene matches: 11. Germline V gives CDR1 LGHDT, CDR2 YNNKEL (reference sequence). This CDR3 spans 17 amino acids. The DNA of the CDR3 is TGTGCCAGCAGCCAAGACATAGCGGGAGGGCCTTCAAGTGAGCAGTACTTC. It translates to CASSQDIAGGPSSEQYF.

This clonotype came up once. The rearrangement uses TRBV3-1 and TRBJ2-1, with 14 bases that match TRBD2. V shed 5 bases, J shed 8 bases, and the junction held 5 bases outside the gene matches. The length of the CDR3 is 15 residues. The germline gives CDR1 LGHDT, CDR2 YNNKEL (reference sequence). The CDR3 DNA reads TGTGCCAGCAGCAGACTAGCGGGAGGGGTCTATGAGCAGTTCTTC. It yields the protein CASSRLAGGVYEQFF.

This chain uses TRBV19 with TRBJ1-1; 9 bases align to TRBD1. This CDR3 region has 17 residues. V shed 6 bases, J shed 3 bases, and the junction held 14 bases outside the gene matches. Germline V gene lookup returns CDR1 LNHDA and CDR2 SQIVND (reference sequence). This CDR3 is CASRGTGLRSRYTEAFF. The CDR3 nucleotides read TGTGCCAGTAGGGGGACAGGGCTGCGTAGTCGGTACACTGAAGCTTTCTTT.

This chain uses TRBV29-1 with TRBJ2-1, with 7 bases that match TRBD1. The CDR3 contains 14 residues. Per the germline V gene, CDR1 is SQVTM and CDR2 is ANQGSEA. V was pared by 6 bases and J by 3 bases, with 8 bases of the junction left unmatched. CDR3 DNA: TGCAGCGTCGAGAGGACAGGAGGCTACAATGAGCAGTTCTTC. It codes for CSVERTGGYNEQFF.

This clonotype was picked up a small number of times. One junction end disagrees with the germline gene, perhaps due to a read error. V gene TRBV12-3 or TRBV12-4 combines with J gene TRBJ2-7; 9 nucleotides align to TRBD1. The CDR3 runs to 13 residues. CDR3 in amino acids: CAGSLGQGYEQYF. CDR3 nucleotide sequence: TGTGCCGGCAGTTTAGGACAGGGGTACGAGCAGTACTTC.